This entry is about one T cell receptor (beta chain). Its target is unknown. Synthesis of TCR beta cDNA relied on 5'RACE template switching carrying UMIs. With the 5' RACE reads reprocessed, TCRdb shows one record per CDR3 protein and no DNA. This table lists 500,000 to 600,000 distinct CDR3 sequences. The sample belongs to a study of T cells expressing NK-cell markers. Across the whole study: One of the eight sequenced donors was seronegative, whereas the other seven were HCMV-seropositive. Study results and limitations: A few donors showed these clonotypes also leading the CD3+CD56-NKG2C+ fraction.

This CDR3 has 14 residues. The V gene's germline CDR1 is SGHDN and CDR2 FVKESK. Sequencing was done on a sample of blood T cells: a sorted CD56 or NKG2C T cell subset, CD4+ or CD8+ T cells, or bulk PBMC T cells (not recorded which). The chain has TRBV14 and TRBJ2-2. The TCR sequence derives from a man aged 18 to 35 in good health. This CDR3 is CASRQGWNTGELFF.